The 26 T cell receptor beta chains given below trace back to one sample, sequenced in a study of cytomegalovirus exposure and HLA in healthy donors. TCRdb keeps only in-frame clones here, not all; method: immunoSEQ multiplex PCR. The data hold 140,000 to 150,000 clones, with approximately 94% observed a single time. The sample was PBMCs. These receptors came from a man younger than 35 in good health and CMV-seropositive.

J is TRBJ2-5 and V is TRBV6-6; no definite D call. Germline loops: CDR1 MNHNY, CDR2 SVGAGI (reference sequence). The CDR3 spans 15 residues. V lost 0 bases and J 5 bases, leaving 13 bases between the germline ends. CDR3 sequence: CASSYSTRNRETQYF. CDR3 coding DNA: TGTGCCAGCAGTTACTCGACTCGGAATCGGGAGACCCAGTACTTC.

The chain has TRBV11-3 and TRBJ2-1; 8 bases align to TRBD1. V lost 1 base and J lost 8; bases outside the gene matches: 1. The CDR3 contains 13 residues. Per the germline V gene, CDR1 is SGHNT and CDR2 is YENEEA. The CDR3 reads CASSLGTGYEQFF. The CDR3, as DNA: TGTGCCAGCAGCTTAGGGACAGGGTATGAGCAGTTCTTC. Full variable domain (remainder filled in from reference TRBV11-3 and TRBJ2-1): EAGVVQSPRYKIIEKKQPVAFWCNPISGHNTLYWYLQNLGQGPELLIRYENEEAVDDSQLPKDRFSAERLKGVDSTLKIQPAELGDSAVYLCASSLGTGYEQFFGPGTRLTVL.

CDR3 loop: CASSYRGDTQYF. The CDR3 coding sequence is TGTGCCAGCAGCTATAGAGGAGATACGCAGTATTTT. The chain employs TRBV5-4 and TRBJ2-3; D gene unclear. The CDR3 runs 12 residues. Germline V gives CDR1 SGHNT, CDR2 YYREEE (reference sequence). V was clipped by 3 bases and J by 5 bases, with 7 bases between them.

The chain carries TRBV5-1 and TRBJ1-2; 8 bases are shared with TRBD1. The CDR3 runs to 16 residues. The V gene end was trimmed by 1 base and the J gene end by 3 bases; junction bases not matched to a gene: 8. The V gene's germline CDR1 is SGHRS and CDR2 YFSETQ. The CDR3 DNA reads as TGCGCCAGCAGCTTGCGGCCAGGGGGCAAGGACTATGGCTACACCTTC. Protein product: CASSLRPGGKDYGYTF. The full variable domain, its missing parts supplied by reference TRBV5-1 and TRBJ1-2, is KAGVTQTPRYLIKTRGQQVTLSCSPISGHRSVSWYQQTPGQGLQFLFEYFSETQRNKGNFPGRFSGRQFSNSRSEMNVSTLELGDSALYLCASSLRPGGKDYGYTFGSGTRLTVV.

The chain joins TRBV2 to TRBJ2-7; D is possibly TRBD2 (5 bases). CDR1 and CDR2 (germline): SNHLY, FYNNEI. This CDR3 comprises 13 residues. The germline V and J ends were trimmed by 7 bases and 4 bases, with 14 bases remaining between them. The CDR3 DNA reads TGTGCCAGCAACCGGGGTCAGTCGTACGAGCAGTACTTC. Translation gives CASNRGQSYEQYF.

The chain carries TRBV11-3 and TRBJ2-7; tentatively, D is TRBD2 (7 bases). V lost 8 bases to trimming and J lost 2 bases, with 16 bases between them. The CDR3 consists of 14 residues. Germline V gene sequence: CDR1 SGHNT, CDR2 YENEEA. The DNA for the CDR3 is TGTGCCAGCTCACCGGGGGGCTCTCCCTACGAGCAGTACTTC. It translates to CASSPGGSPYEQYF.

The chain couples TRBV7-2 to TRBJ1-5, with D maybe TRBD1 (6 bases). The CDR3 has 14 amino acids. Germline V gene lookup returns CDR1 SGHTA and CDR2 FQGNSA. The V end lost 3 bases, the J end lost 4 bases, and 10 bases lay between the germline ends. The CDR3 loop reads CASSFHDRNQPQHF. In nucleotides, the CDR3 is TGTGCCAGCAGCTTCCACGACAGGAATCAGCCCCAGCATTTT.

V usage is TRBV5-1 and J usage is TRBJ1-5; D not resolved. Trimming left V 4 bases short and J 0 bases short, with 14 bases between. Germline V CDR1 and CDR2: SGHRS, YFSETQ. The CDR3 sequence is 16 residues long. In DNA form, the CDR3 reads TGCGCCAGCAGCCCGCTGGGCAGCTATAGCAATCAGCCCCAGCATTTT. It specifies CASSPLGSYSNQPQHF.

The CDR3 loop is CASTRDSNYGYTF. For the CDR3, the DNA is TGCGCCAGCACCAGGGACAGCAACTATGGCTACACCTTC. The genes are TRBV5-1 and TRBJ1-2, with 7 bases lining up with TRBD1. V was pared by 6 bases and J by 2 bases, with 4 bases of the junction left unmatched. Germline CDR1 reads SGHRS; CDR2 reads YFSETQ. The CDR3 extends over 13 amino acids.

The rearrangement links TRBV9 to TRBJ2-1; 10 bases match TRBD2. In germline, CDR1 is SGDLS, CDR2 YYNGEE. V trimming: 2 bases; J trimming: 10 bases; junction bases outside the gene matches: 15. CDR3 length equals 17 residues. CDR3 residues: CASSVTTRTSGTMEQFF. CDR3 in DNA: TGTGCCAGCAGCGTCACGACTCGGACTAGCGGCACGATGGAGCAGTTCTTC.

This rearrangement joins TRBV2 to TRBJ2-3; 8 nucleotides agree with TRBD2. Germline V lookup: CDR1 SNHLY, CDR2 FYNNEI. This CDR3 comprises 16 residues. The V and J ends lost 6 bases and 0 bases, in that order; junction bases with no gene match: 8. The CDR3 DNA reads as TGTGCCAGCAGCCTTACGATAGCGGGGAGCACAGATACGCAGTATTTT. Translation: CASSLTIAGSTDTQYF.

CDR3 DNA: TGTGCCAGCAGTCCAGGGACAGGGGGGAGCTATGGCTACACCTTC. Translated: CASSPGTGGSYGYTF. The chain joins TRBV27 to TRBJ1-2; 11 bases fit TRBD1. The CDR3 contains 15 residues. V dropped 5 bases and J dropped 4; count of bases not matched to a gene: 6. Germline CDR1 reads MNHEY; CDR2 reads SMNVEV (reference sequence).

The chain has TRBV10-3 and TRBJ2-5, with D tentatively TRBD2 (7 bases). This CDR3 has 16 amino acids. V was shortened by 4 bases and J by 2 bases, with 17 bases between the two germline ends. CDR1 is ENHRY, CDR2 SYGVKD, per germline. The CDR3 protein is CAISARGADYQETQYF. For the CDR3, the DNA is TGTGCCATCAGTGCACGGGGGGCAGATTATCAAGAGACCCAGTACTTC.

The CDR3 DNA reads as TGTGCCAGCAGCTTGGGGCCAGAAGAAACCTACGAGCAGTACTTC. This sequence encodes CASSLGPEETYEQYF. The chain couples TRBV5-4 to TRBJ2-7; D is unclear. CDR3 size: 15 residues. The germline gives CDR1 SGHNT, CDR2 YYREEE (reference sequence). Trimming removed 0 bases at V and 2 bases at J, with 12 bases between.

This clone has only one observation. CDR3 region: CASSQAGVAETNNEQFF. The CDR3 bases are TGTGCCAGCAGCCAAGCGGGGGTAGCGGAGACAAACAATGAGCAGTTCTTC. J is TRBJ2-1 and V is TRBV4-2; tentative D call: TRBD2 (6 bases). The CDR3 spans 17 residues. The germline V gene has CDR1 LGHNA and CDR2 YNFKEQ. The germline V and J ends were trimmed by 1 base and 5 bases, with 18 bases remaining between them.

V gene TRBV7-2 combines with J gene TRBJ2-7, with D unclear. This CDR3 has 14 residues. The germline V gene has CDR1 SGHTA and CDR2 FQGNSA. The V gene lost 0 bases and the J gene lost 0 bases, with 6 bases spanning the gap. CDR3 residues: CASSLALSSYEQYF. Here the CDR3 DNA reads TGTGCCAGCAGCTTAGCGCTAAGCTCCTACGAGCAGTACTTC.

In this sample, this clone turned up once. CDR3 DNA: TGTGCCAGCAGCTTCGTTTCGGTAGCGGGAGAATTCGGGGGAAAGGACGAGCAGTACTTC. It specifies CASSFVSVAGEFGGKDEQYF. This chain joins TRBV7-8 and TRBJ2-7, with 9 bases fitting TRBD2. V was clipped by 3 bases and J by 5 bases; unmatched bases: 23. The germline CDR1 and CDR2 sequences are SGHVS and FQNEAQ. The length of the CDR3 is 20 residues.

The chain is built from TRBV5-1 and TRBJ2-1, with 9 bases that match TRBD2. The junction had 3 bases not matched to a gene; V was cut back by 5 bases and J by 3 bases. In germline, CDR1 is SGHRS, CDR2 YFSETQ. This CDR3 region has 14 residues. CDR3 region: CASRSSGNYNEQFF. CDR3 DNA: TGCGCCAGCAGGTCTAGCGGGAACTACAATGAGCAGTTCTTC.

In regard to this clone: Distinct nucleotide sequences in the sample also encode this CDR3. This chain uses TRBV7-2 with TRBJ1-5; D perhaps matches TRBD1 (6 bases). The CDR3 sequence is 13 residues long. Germline V gives CDR1 SGHTA, CDR2 FQGNSA. Trimming cost V 2 bases and J 4 bases, with 6 bases left between them. CDR3: CASSLRGNQPQHF. The CDR3 region has the DNA TGTGCCAGCAGCTTAAGGGGGAATCAGCCCCAGCATTTT.

The chain uses TRBV28 and TRBJ2-3; tentative D call: TRBD2 (5 bases). The V and J ends lost 3 bases and 3 bases respectively, with 13 bases between them. This CDR3 has 15 amino acids. Germline V gene lookup returns CDR1 MDHEN and CDR2 SYDVKM. The CDR3 region is CASSFWGDRTDTQYF. The CDR3 DNA reads TGTGCCAGCAGTTTCTGGGGAGATCGAACAGATACGCAGTATTTT.

The chain is built from TRBV10-3 and TRBJ1-2; D remains unclear. CDR1 and CDR2 from the germline V gene are ENHRY and SYGVKD. The germline V and J ends were trimmed by 2 bases and 8 bases, with 15 bases remaining between them. The CDR3 loop spans 14 amino acids. The CDR3 DNA reads as TGTGCCATCAGTGAGGCCAGTCTCGGAGGGGGCTACACCTTC. This translates into CAISEASLGGGYTF.

This chain joins TRBV5-1 and TRBJ1-6; D is possibly TRBD1 (5 bases). The CDR3 consists of 16 residues. Germline V gene data show CDR1 as SGHRS and CDR2 as YFSETQ. Trimming stripped 0 bases from V and 4 bases from J, with 11 bases between. The CDR3 coding sequence is TGCGCCAGCAGCTTGGCCGGGGGGAGGTATAATTCACCCCTCCACTTT. It specifies CASSLAGGRYNSPLHF.

V is TRBV4-1 and J is TRBJ2-7; TRBD1 matches 7 bases. Germline V lookup: CDR1 MGHRA, CDR2 YSYEKL. With V trimmed by 3 bases and J by 6 bases, 8 bases remained unmatched. The CDR3 contains 14 residues. CDR3 region: CASSQTGLQGEQYF. In nucleotides, the CDR3 is TGCGCCAGCAGCCAGACAGGGCTTCAGGGCGAGCAGTACTTC.

The V gene is TRBV28, the J gene TRBJ2-1; tentatively, D is TRBD2 (6 bases). The germline V gene encodes CDR1 MDHEN and CDR2 SYDVKM. Trimming took off 3 bases at V and 9 bases at J, with 12 bases between the two ends. The CDR3 contains 13 residues. The CDR3 sequence: CASSFSGKAEQFF. The DNA for the CDR3 is TGTGCCAGCAGTTTTAGCGGCAAGGCTGAGCAGTTCTTC.

The table lists this clone with a count of one. The gene calls are TRBV2 and TRBJ2-5, with a weak D call TRBD2 (6 bases). This CDR3 has 15 amino acids. The V end was cut by 10 bases, the J end by 2 bases, with 20 bases between. Germline V gene sequence: CDR1 SNHLY, CDR2 FYNNEI. The CDR3 nucleotides are TGTGCCACTGCGGGGAAGGCGGCGACTCAAGAGACCCAGTACTTC. This encodes CATAGKAATQETQYF. Full variable domain (missing parts from reference TRBV2 and TRBJ2-5): EPEVTQTPSHQVTQMGQEVILRCVPISNHLYFYWYRQILGQKVEFLVSFYNNEISEKSEIFDDQFSVERPDGSNFTLKIRSTKLEDSAMYFCATAGKAATQETQYFGPGTRLLVL.

The chain employs TRBV15 and TRBJ2-3; 8 nucleotides match TRBD2. CDR3 size: 17 residues. Germline CDR1 is LNHNV and CDR2 is YYDKDF (reference sequence). The junction had 9 bases not matched to a gene; V was cut back by 4 bases and J by 0 bases. DNA of the CDR3: TGTGCCACCAGCAAGGGGACGGGAGGGTTAAGCACAGATACGCAGTATTTT. Encoded protein: CATSKGTGGLSTDTQYF.